A single sample gave rise to the 22 T cell receptor beta chains below, sequenced in a study of OX40 agonist ivuxolimab in advanced cancers. Some clones are missing from TCRdb's copy, which holds only in-frame ones; the method was immunoSEQ multiplex PCR. Of 100,000 to 150,000 clones listed, approximately 92% were seen once; the top ten hold more than 0.15%. Sequencing used CD4+ or CD8+ T cells sorted from blood, obtained in a trial of the OX40 agonist ivuxolimab. The receptors originated from an adult with an advanced solid tumor such as melanoma, head and neck, liver or kidney cancer.

CDR3 bases: TGTGCCAGCAGCTCCCCTGGACAGAGCACAGATACGCAGTATTTT. Protein sequence: CASSSPGQSTDTQYF. The genes are TRBV13 and TRBJ2-3; D may be TRBD1 (6 bases). V lost 4 bases to trimming and J lost 0 bases, with 11 bases between them. The CDR3 contains 15 residues. Germline CDR1 reads PRHDT; CDR2 reads FYEKMQ (reference sequence).

The chain links TRBV28 to TRBJ1-5; 10 positions match TRBD1. This CDR3 region has 14 residues. Germline V lookup: CDR1 MDHEN, CDR2 SYDVKM. With V trimmed by 5 bases and J by 6 bases, 4 bases remained unmatched. The CDR3 DNA sequence: TGTGCCAGCAGTGAAGACAGGGGGCTTCAGCCCCAGCATTTT. The encoded protein is CASSEDRGLQPQHF. Full variable domain (outside the CDR3, taken from reference TRBV28 and TRBJ1-5): DVKVTQSSRYLVKRTGEKVFLECVQDMDHENMFWYRQDPGLGLRLIYFSYDVKMKEKGDIPEGYSVSREKKERFSLILESASTNQTSMYLCASSEDRGLQPQHFGDGTRLSIL.

The genes are TRBV9 and TRBJ2-3; D possibly corresponds to TRBD2 (6 bases). Germline-derived CDR1 and CDR2 are SGDLS and YYNGEE. Trimming removed 2 bases at V and 3 bases at J, with 16 bases between. The CDR3 has 16 residues. CDR3 nucleotides: TGTGCCAGCAGCGTCGCGGGACTGTTTAAGACAGATACGCAGTATTTT. This encodes CASSVAGLFKTDTQYF.

The chain joins TRBV9 to TRBJ2-1; weak D call: TRBD1 (7 bases). The CDR3 consists of 15 residues. The V gene's germline CDR1 is SGDLS and CDR2 YYNGEE. Trimming shortened V by 4 bases and J by 9 bases, and 20 bases separated the two germline ends. CDR3 coding DNA: TGTGCCAGCAGCCGACCCGGGCAGGGGGGTGGTGAGCAGTTCTTC. Translated, it gives CASSRPGQGGGEQFF. Full variable domain (outside the CDR3, taken from reference TRBV9 and TRBJ2-1): DSGVTQTPKHLITATGQRVTLRCSPRSGDLSVYWYQQSLDQGLQFLIQYYNGEERAKGNILERFSAQQFPDLHSELNLSSLELGDSALYFCASSRPGQGGGEQFFGPGTRLTVL.

This rearrangement joins TRBV28 to TRBJ1-6, with 11 bases that match TRBD1. J gave up 9 bases and V 3 bases, and 7 bases lay outside the gene matches. Germline loops: CDR1 MDHEN, CDR2 SYDVKM. This CDR3 is 16 amino acids long. The CDR3 here is CASSFIRGTGGSPLHF. For the CDR3, the DNA is TGTGCCAGCAGTTTTATCCGGGGGACAGGGGGTTCACCCCTCCACTTT.

The chain links TRBV5-1 to TRBJ1-6; D is unclear. Per germline, CDR1 SGHRS and CDR2 YFSETQ. Between the trimmed V and J ends, which lost 5 bases and 6 bases, there was a span of 15 bases. The CDR3 runs to 15 residues. The CDR3 reads CASSHDVGGNSPLHF. CDR3 sequence (DNA): TGCGCCAGCAGTCACGATGTCGGAGGTAATTCACCCCTCCACTTT.

Worth noting for this clone: Other DNA variants within this sample encode the same CDR3. This chain links TRBV7-2 with TRBJ1-2; D uncertain. Trimming stripped 5 bases from V and 0 bases from J, with 10 bases between. The CDR3 consists of 14 residues. Germline V lookup: CDR1 SGHTA, CDR2 FQGNSA. The CDR3 DNA reads TGTGCCAGCAGCCCACGAGCCACTAACTATGGCTACACCTTC. The encoded protein is CASSPRATNYGYTF.

The chain joins TRBV7-9 to TRBJ1-5; D is uncertain. Germline V gene lookup returns CDR1 SEHNR and CDR2 FQNEAQ (reference sequence). The germline V and J ends were trimmed by 3 bases and 3 bases, with 9 bases remaining between them. There are 14 residues in the CDR3. CDR3 in DNA: TGTGCCAGCAGCTTTGGCACCAACAATCAGCCCCAGCATTTT. This translates into CASSFGTNNQPQHF.

The chain employs TRBV7-2 and TRBJ1-1, with D possibly being TRBD1 (5 bases). With 4 bases removed from V and 2 bases from J, the gap between germline ends came to 11 bases. Germline V gene data show CDR1 as SGHTA and CDR2 as FQGNSA. This CDR3 has 14 amino acids. The CDR3 here is CASSSGRLNTEAFF. The CDR3 DNA follows: TGTGCCAGCAGCTCAGGGAGGCTTAACACTGAAGCTTTCTTT.

This chain connects TRBV6-1 to TRBJ1-5; no firm D call. The V end was cut by 2 bases, the J end by 6 bases, with 8 bases between. The CDR3 sequence is 13 residues long. CDR1 MNHNS and CDR2 SASEGT come from the germline V gene. CDR3 DNA sequence: TGTGCCAGCAGTGAACGGGGAGGTCAGCCCCAGCATTTT. Protein product: CASSERGGQPQHF.

This clone was picked up a small number of times. The rearrangement links TRBV15 to TRBJ1-5, with D hard to call. From germline, CDR1 is LNHNV and CDR2 YYDKDF (reference sequence). Trimming pared 0 bases from V and 0 bases from J, leaving 18 bases between. The length of the CDR3 is 19 residues. The CDR3 nucleotides read TGTGCCACCAGCAGAGATTCATTCAGGACTGACAATAGCAATCAGCCCCAGCATTTT. Translation gives CATSRDSFRTDNSNQPQHF.

This clone was seen only a few times. The V call is TRBV2, the J call TRBJ1-3; D uncertain. There are 11 residues in the CDR3. The V end lost 3 bases, the J end lost 5 bases, and 2 bases lay between the germline ends. Germline V gene sequence: CDR1 SNHLY, CDR2 FYNNEI. The CDR3 bases are TGTGCCAGCAGTGATAGAAACACCATATATTTT. It is translated as CASSDRNTIYF.

The J gene is TRBJ2-3, the V gene TRBV5-4; 13 bases map to TRBD2. Losses at the gene ends were 4 bases for V and 3 bases for J; bases not matched to a gene: 11. Germline V CDR1 and CDR2: SGHNT, YYREEE (reference sequence). The CDR3 runs 18 residues. This CDR3 is CASSPLAGGPIGTDTQYF. CDR3 nucleotide sequence: TGTGCCAGCAGCCCACTAGCGGGAGGGCCAATTGGGACAGATACGCAGTATTTT.

The chain couples TRBV4-2 to TRBJ2-5; TRBD2 matches 14 bases. CDR1 is LGHNA, CDR2 YNFKEQ, per germline. V shed 3 bases, J shed 3 bases, and the junction held 9 bases outside the gene matches. This CDR3 has 18 amino acids. CDR3 sequence (DNA): TGTGCCAGCAGCCAGGCCGGGGGGACTAGCGGGGGAAAAGAGACCCAGTACTTC. Translated, it gives CASSQAGGTSGGKETQYF.

The chain links TRBV11-2 to TRBJ2-5, with D hard to call. V was pared by 4 bases and J by 3 bases, with 9 bases between. This CDR3 spans 13 amino acids. Germline loops: CDR1 SGHAT, CDR2 FQNNGV. The CDR3 loop reads CASSSGPEETQYF. The CDR3 DNA reads as TGTGCCAGCAGCTCCGGACCAGAAGAGACCCAGTACTTC.

This clone was seen once. The V call is TRBV6-1, the J call TRBJ1-2; TRBD1 matches at 7 bases. Germline lookup yields CDR1 MNHNS and CDR2 SASEGT. V shed 6 bases and J 0 bases; nucleotides not matched to a gene: 7. CDR3 length: 15 amino acids. The CDR3 region is CASRRDRAPNYGYTF. The CDR3 region has the DNA TGTGCCAGCAGAAGAGACAGGGCCCCTAACTATGGCTACACCTTC.

This clone was detected once. The chain links TRBV7-3 to TRBJ2-3; 9 bases fit TRBD2. Germline V gene data show CDR1 as SGHTA and CDR2 as FQGTGA. J lost 0 bases, V lost 1 base, and 2 bases had no gene match. The CDR3 spans 16 residues. The CDR3 coding sequence is TGTGCCAGCAGCTTAAGGCTAGCGGGAAGCACAGATACGCAGTATTTT. Amino acid sequence: CASSLRLAGSTDTQYF.

The genes are TRBV27 and TRBJ1-1; no firm D call. Germline-derived CDR1 and CDR2 are MNHEY and SMNVEV (reference sequence). Trimming left V 0 bases short and J 1 base short, with 18 bases between. This CDR3 comprises 18 residues. The CDR3 DNA follows: TGTGCCAGCAGTTTATCGAGTTTTATTGCGGGCGGGAACACTGAAGCTTTCTTT. Amino acid sequence: CASSLSSFIAGGNTEAFF.

This rearrangement joins TRBV19 to TRBJ2-1; 9 positions agree with TRBD2. The CDR3 is made up of 19 amino acids. V was clipped by 4 bases and J by 2 bases; unmatched bases: 15. CDR1 and CDR2 (germline): LNHDA, SQIVND (reference sequence). CDR3 sequence (DNA): TGTGCCAGTAGTAGAACTGCCGGGACTAGCCGGACGACCTACAATGAGCAGTTCTTC. It specifies CASSRTAGTSRTTYNEQFF.

The rearrangement joins TRBV11-2 to TRBJ1-1; 10 nucleotides match TRBD1. With V trimmed by 3 bases and J by 4 bases, 8 bases remained unmatched. Germline CDR1 and CDR2: SGHAT and FQNNGV. The CDR3 loop spans 16 amino acids. In DNA form, the CDR3 reads TGTGCCAGCAGCTTGACAGGGGGCTTTAGCGGCACTGAAGCTTTCTTT. As protein: CASSLTGGFSGTEAFF.

The chain employs TRBV30 and TRBJ2-1, with 11 bases that match TRBD1. Trimming at V came to 0 bases and at J to 12 bases, leaving 10 bases not matched to a gene. CDR1 is GTSNPN and CDR2 is SVGIG in the germline V gene (reference sequence). The CDR3 has 15 residues. The CDR3 reads CAWSVGGQGGAGQFF. CDR3 sequence (DNA): TGTGCCTGGAGTGTTGGGGGACAGGGGGGCGCAGGGCAGTTCTTC.

The chain has TRBV10-3 and TRBJ2-3; no clear D. The CDR3 contains 14 residues. The germline CDR1 and CDR2 sequences are ENHRY and SYGVKD. V was shortened by 4 bases and J by 2 bases, with 10 bases between the two germline ends. As DNA, the CDR3 is TGTGCCATCAGTGTAGAGTCCCTCACAGATACGCAGTATTTT. This encodes CAISVESLTDTQYF.